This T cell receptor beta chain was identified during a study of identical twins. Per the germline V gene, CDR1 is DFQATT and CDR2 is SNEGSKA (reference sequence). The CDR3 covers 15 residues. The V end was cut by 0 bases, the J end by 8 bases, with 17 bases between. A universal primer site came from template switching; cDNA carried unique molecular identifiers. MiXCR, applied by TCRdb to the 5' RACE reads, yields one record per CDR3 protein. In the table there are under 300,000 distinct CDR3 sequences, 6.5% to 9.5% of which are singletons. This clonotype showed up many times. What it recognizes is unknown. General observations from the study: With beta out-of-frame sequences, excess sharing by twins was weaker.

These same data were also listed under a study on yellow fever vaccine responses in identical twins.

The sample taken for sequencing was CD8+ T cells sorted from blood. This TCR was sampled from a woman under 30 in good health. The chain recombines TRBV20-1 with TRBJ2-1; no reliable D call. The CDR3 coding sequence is TGCAGTGCTAGAGATCGGCGGTCGGCAGGACATGAGCAGTTCTTC. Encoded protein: CSARDRRSAGHEQFF.